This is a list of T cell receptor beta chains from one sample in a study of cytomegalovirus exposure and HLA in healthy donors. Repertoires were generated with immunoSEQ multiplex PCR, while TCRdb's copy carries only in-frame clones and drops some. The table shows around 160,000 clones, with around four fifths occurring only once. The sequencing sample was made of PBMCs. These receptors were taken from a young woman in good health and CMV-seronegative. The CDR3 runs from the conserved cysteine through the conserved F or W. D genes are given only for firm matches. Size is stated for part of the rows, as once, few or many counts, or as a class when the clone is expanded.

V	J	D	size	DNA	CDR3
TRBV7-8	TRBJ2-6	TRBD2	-	TGTGCCAGCAGCCCACCGGGACTAGATCTTTCTGGGGCCAACGTCCTGACTTTC	CASSPPGLDLSGANVLTF
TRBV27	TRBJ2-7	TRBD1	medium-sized	TGTGCCAGCTCGGGACAGGTGGGGCCCTACGAGCAGTACTTC	CASSGQVGPYEQYF
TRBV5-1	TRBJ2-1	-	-	TGCGCCAGCAGCCTGGGACTTTCAAGCTCCTACAATGAGCAGTTCTTC	CASSLGLSSSYNEQFF
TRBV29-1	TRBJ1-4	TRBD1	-	TGCAGCGTTGAAACCCATTCCCGGGACAGGGGTTTCGAAAAACTGTTTTTT	CSVETHSRDRGFEKLFF
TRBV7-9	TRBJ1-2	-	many	TGTGCCAGCAGCTTAGGAGGGGGTTATGGCTACACCTTC	CASSLGGGYGYTF
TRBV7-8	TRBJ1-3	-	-	TGTGCCAGCAGCTTAGAGGGTCGGGGGGCCGCCTCTGGAAACACCATATATTTT	CASSLEGRGAASGNTIYF
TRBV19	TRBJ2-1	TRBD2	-	TGTGCCAGTAGCTTTCCGGGACTAGCGGGGGGGGCTCGGTACCGTAGCTCCTACAATGAGCAGTTCTTC	CASSFPGLAGGARYRSSYNEQFF
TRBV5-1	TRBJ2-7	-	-	TGCGCCAGCAGCTTGGACGGGGGATCCTCCTACGAGCAGTACTTC	CASSLDGGSSYEQYF
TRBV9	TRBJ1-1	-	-	TGTGCCAGCAGCGTACGCCTCGGAGGGACTACCGGAGCTTTCTTT	CASSVRLGGTTGAFF
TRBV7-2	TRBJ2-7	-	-	TGTGCCAGCAGCTTAGGGTTAGGAGGCTACGAGCAGTACTTC	CASSLGLGGYEQYF
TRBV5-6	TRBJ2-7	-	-	TGTGCCAGCAGCTTGGTAGGCGGAAGCTCCTACGAGCAGTACTTC	CASSLVGGSSYEQYF
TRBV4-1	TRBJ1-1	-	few	TGCGCCAGCAGCCAAGAAATAACAGTACTGAACACTGAAGCTTTCTTT	CASSQEITVLNTEAFF
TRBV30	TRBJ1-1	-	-	TGTGCCTGGAGTGTCCAGGGGAACACTGAAGCTTTCTTT	CAWSVQGNTEAFF
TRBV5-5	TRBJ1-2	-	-	TGTGCCAGCAGCTCCGGGACAACTAACTATGGCTACACCTTC	CASSSGTTNYGYTF
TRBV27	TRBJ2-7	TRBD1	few	TGTGCCAGCAGTGGGGGACAGGGGGCTACCTACGAGCAGTACTTC	CASSGGQGATYEQYF
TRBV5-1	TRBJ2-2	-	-	TGCGCCAGCAGGATAGTCCGGAGCACCGGGGAGCTGTTTTTT	CASRIVRSTGELFF
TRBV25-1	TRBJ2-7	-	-	TGTGCCAGCAGTGAAACAGGTTCCTACGAGCAGTACTTC	CASSETGSYEQYF
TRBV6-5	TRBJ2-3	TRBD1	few	TGTGCCAGCAGTCGGACAGGGGGCACAGATACGCAGTATTTT	CASSRTGGTDTQYF
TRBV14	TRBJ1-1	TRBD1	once	TGTGCCAGCAGCCAACCAGGGAAGGGGGCGAACACTGAAGCTTTCTTT	CASSQPGKGANTEAFF
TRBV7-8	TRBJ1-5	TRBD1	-	TGTGCCAGCAGCTTAGAGGGGGCTTGGAATCAGCCCCAGCATTTT	CASSLEGAWNQPQHF
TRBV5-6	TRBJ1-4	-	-	TGTGCCAGCAGCTTGTTCGACAGTCGGCTCGAAAAACTGTTTTTT	CASSLFDSRLEKLFF
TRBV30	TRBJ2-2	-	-	TGTGCCTGGAGTTCCGGTCCCACCGGGGAGCTGTTTTTT	CAWSSGPTGELFF
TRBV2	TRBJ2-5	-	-	TGTGCCAGCAGTGTTCTGGAGACCCAGTACTTC	CASSVLETQYF
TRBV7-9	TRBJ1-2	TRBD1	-	TGTGCCAGCAGCAGGCTTGCGGGACAGGGGGTAAACTATGGCTACACCTTC	CASSRLAGQGVNYGYTF
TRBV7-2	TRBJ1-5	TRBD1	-	TGTGCCAGCAGCTGGGGGGGACAGGACAACCAGCCCCAGCATTTT	CASSWGGQDNQPQHF
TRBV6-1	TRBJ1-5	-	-	TGTGCCAGCAGTGAAGCAAAAGGCAGGATTAGCAATCAGCCCCAGCATTTT	CASSEAKGRISNQPQHF
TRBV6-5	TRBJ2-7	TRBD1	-	TGTGCCAGCAGTTACTCGACTGGACAGGTATCCTACGAGCAGTACTTC	CASSYSTGQVSYEQYF
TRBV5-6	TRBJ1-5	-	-	TGTGCCAGCAGCTTACGGGTTAATCAGCCCCAGCATTTT	CASSLRVNQPQHF
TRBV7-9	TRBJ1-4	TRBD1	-	TGTGCCAGCAGCTCCGGACAGGGAATAAGTGAAAAACTGTTTTTT	CASSSGQGISEKLFF
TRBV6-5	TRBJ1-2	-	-	TGTGCCAGCAGCCCCACAGGGTGGAACTATGGCTACACCTTC	CASSPTGWNYGYTF
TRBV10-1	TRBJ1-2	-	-	TGCGCCAGCAGTGACGGCTATGGCTACACCTTC	CASSDGYGYTF
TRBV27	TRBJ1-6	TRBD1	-	TGTGCCAGCAGTGAACTCCGGGACAGAAAATTTAATTCACCCCTCCACTTT	CASSELRDRKFNSPLHF
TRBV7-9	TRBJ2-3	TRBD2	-	TGTGCCAGCAGCTCTAGCGGGGGGGCCCCAGATACGCAGTATTTT	CASSSSGGAPDTQYF
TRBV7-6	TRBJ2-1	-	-	TGTGCCAGCAGCTTAGTCTCACTGGGGCAGGGATATCTCAATGAGCAGTTCTTC	CASSLVSLGQGYLNEQFF
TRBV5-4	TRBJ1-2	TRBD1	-	TGTGCCAGCAGGGGAACAGGGGATGGCTACACCTTC	CASRGTGDGYTF
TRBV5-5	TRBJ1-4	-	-	TGTGCCAGCAGCATAGCTTCCCGGGATTCTAATGAAAAACTGTTTTTT	CASSIASRDSNEKLFF
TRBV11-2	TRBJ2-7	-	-	TGTGCCAGCAGCTTCTCGCGGGGGCCTTCCTACGAGCAGTACTTC	CASSFSRGPSYEQYF
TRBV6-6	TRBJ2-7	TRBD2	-	TGTGCCAGCACCTTAGCGGGGGGGCCAAACGAGCAGTACTTC	CASTLAGGPNEQYF
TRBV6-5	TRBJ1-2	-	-	TGTGCCAGCAAAAAAAACAGGATCTATGGCTACACCTTC	CASKKNRIYGYTF